The 4 T cell receptor beta chains listed next were all sequenced from one sample in a study of shared clonotypes between healthy human individuals. Method: immunoSEQ multiplex PCR; TCRdb's copy keeps in-frame clones and lacks some. The sample consists of millions of clones, approximately 95% of them appearing once. Specimen: naive CD4+ T cells sorted from blood. As to subset: CD45RA+ positively selected. All receptors come from a man between 18 and 29 years old in good health.

The chain combines TRBV6-5 with TRBJ1-2, with 8 bases that match TRBD1. CDR3 length: 15 amino acids. Losses at the gene ends were 2 bases for V and 4 bases for J; bases not matched to a gene: 6. Germline V gene lookup returns CDR1 MNHEY and CDR2 SVGAGI. CDR3 amino acids: CASSYGTGSFYGYTF. CDR3 DNA: TGTGCCAGCAGTTACGGGACAGGAAGCTTCTATGGCTACACCTTC.

In its sample, this clone was seen once. The chain combines TRBV5-1 with TRBJ2-3; possibly TRBD2 for D (6 bases). Trimming cost V 4 bases and J 5 bases, with 20 bases left between them. Germline CDR1 and CDR2: SGHRS and YFSETQ. This CDR3 region has 16 residues. CDR3 amino acids: CASSPRFGGAVDTQYF. The CDR3 region has the DNA TGCGCCAGCAGCCCAAGGTTCGGAGGGGCGGTAGATACGCAGTATTTT.

This chain links TRBV7-9 with TRBJ2-1; TRBD2 agrees at 11 bases. In germline, CDR1 is SEHNR, CDR2 FQNEAQ (reference sequence). The CDR3 runs 16 residues. V shed 6 bases, J shed 3 bases, and the junction held 7 bases outside the gene matches. In DNA, the CDR3 is TGTGCCAGCAGTCACGGACTAGCGGGCATCTACAATGAGCAGTTCTTC. It yields the protein CASSHGLAGIYNEQFF.

The chain couples TRBV28 to TRBJ1-5; perhaps TRBD1 as D (5 bases). Trimming shortened V by 6 bases and J by 3 bases, and 15 bases separated the two germline ends. Germline V gives CDR1 MDHEN, CDR2 SYDVKM. This CDR3 has 15 residues. The CDR3 coding sequence is TGTGCCAGCAGCCGCCAGGGTACTGTCAATCAGCCCCAGCATTTT. Translating it yields CASSRQGTVNQPQHF. Supplemented by reference TRBV28 and TRBJ1-5, the full variable domain reads DVKVTQSSRYLVKRTGEKVFLECVQDMDHENMFWYRQDPGLGLRLIYFSYDVKMKEKGDIPEGYSVSREKKERFSLILESASTNQTSMYLCASSRQGTVNQPQHFGDGTRLSIL.